Listed below are T cell receptor beta chains from one sample, sequenced in a study of cytomegalovirus exposure and HLA in healthy donors. Generated by immunoSEQ multiplex PCR, the TCRdb table keeps only in-frame clones and is missing some. The sample shows 90,000 to 110,000 clones, 69% of them seen only once. The sample was PBMCs. The receptors shown here come from a woman between 65 and 79 years old in good health and CMV-seropositive. The CDR3 runs from the conserved cysteine through the conserved F or W. A D gene is named only where the DNA matches it firmly. Clone sizes are given selectively: once, few, many, or a class where the clone is expanded.

TRBV30	few	TRBD1	TRBJ2-7	CAWSLSDREYYEQYF	TGTGCCTGGAGTTTATCCGACAGGGAGTACTACGAGCAGTACTTC
TRBV2	NA	TRBD1	TRBJ1-2	CASRGNAGGRGYTF	TGTGCCAGCAGGGGGAATGCAGGGGGCCGGGGCTACACCTTC
TRBV18	once	NA	TRBJ1-2	CASSPSTGWYGYTF	TGTGCCAGCTCACCAAGTACAGGGTGGTATGGCTACACCTTC
TRBV6-1	NA	NA	TRBJ1-5	CASSRPNQPQHF	TGTGCCAGCAGCCGTCCCAATCAGCCCCAGCATTTT
TRBV5-4	once	NA	TRBJ2-7	CASSLGSSYEQYF	TGTGCCAGCAGCTTGGGGAGCTCCTACGAGCAGTACTTC
TRBV2	NA	TRBD1	TRBJ1-1	CASRTEGARVNTEAFF	TGTGCCAGCCGCACGGAGGGGGCAAGGGTGAACACTGAAGCTTTCTTT
TRBV5-4	NA	NA	TRBJ1-1	CASSLGWGSLNTEAFF	TGTGCCAGCAGCTTAGGATGGGGCTCCTTGAACACTGAAGCTTTCTTT
TRBV29-1	once	TRBD1	TRBJ1-1	CSVRQGNTEAFF	TGCAGCGTGAGACAGGGAAACACTGAAGCTTTCTTT
TRBV4-1	NA	NA	TRBJ1-1	CASSQEGAKRGAFF	TGCGCCAGCAGCCAAGAGGGGGCGAAACGGGGAGCTTTCTTT
TRBV29-1	few	TRBD1	TRBJ1-1	CSANPGTGVNTEAFF	TGCAGCGCTAACCCAGGGACAGGGGTGAACACTGAAGCTTTCTTT
TRBV19	NA	TRBD1	TRBJ2-4	CASSASGTGLAKNIQYF	TGTGCCAGTAGTGCCTCCGGGACAGGGCTAGCCAAAAACATTCAGTACTTC
TRBV4-3	NA	TRBD1	TRBJ2-5	CASSQEWQGAKTQYF	TGCGCCAGCAGCCAAGAATGGCAGGGGGCGAAGACCCAGTACTTC
TRBV29-1	NA	NA	TRBJ2-5	CSVEPVQGMETQYF	TGCAGCGTTGAGCCCGTCCAGGGGATGGAGACCCAGTACTTC
TRBV2	once	TRBD2	TRBJ2-2	CASDGLAGGPGGELFF	TGTGCCAGCGATGGACTAGCGGGGGGGCCCGGCGGGGAGCTGTTTTTT
TRBV27	NA	TRBD1	TRBJ1-1	CASSWDRVMNTEAFF	TGTGCCAGCAGTTGGGACAGGGTTATGAACACTGAAGCTTTCTTT
TRBV7-2	NA	TRBD2	TRBJ2-1	CASSLQGGLAGGYNEQFF	TGTGCCAGCAGCTTACAAGGGGGACTAGCGGGGGGTTACAATGAGCAGTTCTTC
TRBV29-1	NA	NA	TRBJ1-1	CSVVQTTEAFF	TGCAGCGTGGTACAGACCACTGAAGCTTTCTTT
TRBV6-5	NA	TRBD1	TRBJ1-4	CASSYSEGAGEKLFF	TGTGCCAGCAGTTACTCGGAGGGGGCAGGGGAAAAACTGTTTTTT
TRBV4-2	few	TRBD1	TRBJ1-2	CASSQGQGPNYGYTF	TGTGCCAGCAGCCAGGGACAGGGGCCTAACTATGGCTACACCTTC
TRBV19	few	NA	TRBJ1-5	CASRRLYNQPQHF	TGTGCCAGTAGGAGACTTTATAATCAGCCCCAGCATTTT
TRBV19	NA	NA	TRBJ1-6	CASRETENSPLHF	TGTGCCAGCCGCGAAACAGAGAATTCACCCCTCCACTTT
TRBV7-2	NA	NA	TRBJ2-3	CASSVPRGRADTQYF	TGTGCCAGCAGCGTCCCCAGGGGCCGGGCGGATACGCAGTATTTT
TRBV6-6	few	NA	TRBJ1-5	CASRQDSSSNQPQHF	TGTGCCAGCAGGCAAGACAGCAGTAGCAATCAGCCCCAGCATTTT
TRBV6-1	NA	NA	TRBJ1-3	CASSEIGRSGNTIYF	TGTGCCAGCAGTGAAATTGGGAGGAGTGGAAACACCATATATTTT
TRBV29-1	NA	TRBD1	TRBJ1-3	CSVEGQGGTGNTIYF	TGCAGCGTTGAGGGGCAGGGGGGAACTGGAAACACCATATATTTT
TRBV30	NA	NA	TRBJ1-2	CAWRGPLVDGYTF	TGTGCCTGGAGGGGGCCCTTAGTAGATGGCTACACCTTC
TRBV5-6	few	NA	TRBJ1-1	CASRRRQRLLNTEAFF	TGTGCCAGCAGGCGGCGACAGCGACTCTTGAACACTGAAGCTTTCTTT
TRBV12-5	NA	TRBD2	TRBJ2-5	CASGLVHPGGSQETQYF	TGTGCTAGTGGTTTGGTACACCCGGGGGGGAGCCAAGAGACCCAGTACTTC
TRBV9	NA	NA	TRBJ1-4	CASGDWDTGEEKLFF	TGTGCCAGCGGCGATTGGGACACCGGGGAGGAAAAACTGTTTTTT
TRBV5-1	NA	TRBD2	TRBJ2-1	CASSLTGTSYNEQFF	TGCGCCAGCAGCCTAACCGGGACTAGCTACAATGAGCAGTTCTTC
TRBV7-6	NA	NA	TRBJ2-2	CASSTQDRINTGELFF	TGTGCCAGCAGCACACAAGACAGGATTAACACCGGGGAGCTGTTTTTT
TRBV2	NA	TRBD2	TRBJ2-4	CASSLAGGENIQYF	TGTGCCAGCAGTCTTGCGGGGGGCGAAAACATTCAGTACTTC
TRBV6-5	NA	TRBD2	TRBJ2-7	CASRGLAYEQYF	TGTGCCAGCAGGGGACTAGCCTACGAGCAGTACTTC
TRBV6-1	NA	TRBD2	TRBJ2-3	CASSEGMGPAGGPAVRQYF	TGTGCCAGCAGTGAAGGGATGGGACCGGCGGGGGGCCCTGCCGTCAGGCAGTATTTT
TRBV5-4	NA	NA	TRBJ1-2	CASSLAGQNYGYTF	TGTGCCAGCAGCTTGGCCGGACAGAACTATGGCTACACCTTC
TRBV19	NA	NA	TRBJ2-1	CATRGNRLSNEQFF	TGTGCCACCCGGGGGAACAGATTAAGCAATGAGCAGTTCTTC
TRBV27	once	TRBD1	TRBJ1-4	CASSYRGQGVEKLFF	TGTGCCAGCAGTTATCGCGGACAGGGTGTTGAAAAACTGTTTTTT
TRBV7-8	NA	NA	TRBJ1-6	CASSPSDTYNSPLHF	TGTGCCAGCAGCCCCTCGGACACTTATAATTCACCCCTCCACTTT
TRBV28	NA	TRBD2	TRBJ2-3	CASSLAGGQGTQYF	TGTGCCAGCAGTCTAGCGGGGGGGCAAGGTACGCAGTATTTT
TRBV5-1	NA	TRBD2	TRBJ2-2	CASSAGLADTGELFF	TGCGCCAGCAGCGCGGGACTAGCGGACACAGGGGAGCTGTTTTTT
TRBV30	few	NA	TRBJ1-3	CAWSVGGAGNTIYF	TGTGCCTGGAGTGTGGGGGGTGCAGGAAACACCATATATTTT